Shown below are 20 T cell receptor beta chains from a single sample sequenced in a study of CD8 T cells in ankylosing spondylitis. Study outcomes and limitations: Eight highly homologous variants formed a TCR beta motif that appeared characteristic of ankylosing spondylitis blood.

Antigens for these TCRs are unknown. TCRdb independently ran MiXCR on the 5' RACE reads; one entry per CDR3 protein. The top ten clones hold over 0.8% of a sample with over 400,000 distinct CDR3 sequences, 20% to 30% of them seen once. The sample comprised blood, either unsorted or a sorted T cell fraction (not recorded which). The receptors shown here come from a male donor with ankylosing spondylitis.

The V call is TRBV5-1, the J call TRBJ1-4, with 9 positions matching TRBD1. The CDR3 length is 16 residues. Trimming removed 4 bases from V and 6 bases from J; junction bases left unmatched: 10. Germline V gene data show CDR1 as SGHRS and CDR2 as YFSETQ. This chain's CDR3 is CASSRSPGQGHEKLFF. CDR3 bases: TGCGCCAGCAGCCGGTCGCCGGGACAGGGACATGAAAAACTGTTTTTT.

The CDR3 nucleotides are TGCAGTGCGTCTGGGACAGGGAGTGGCTACACCTTC. It codes for CSASGTGSGYTF. The chain is built from TRBV20-1 and TRBJ1-2, with 9 bases identical to TRBD1. The germline V gene has CDR1 DFQATT and CDR2 SNEGSKA (reference sequence). V was clipped by 6 bases and J by 7 bases; unmatched bases: 6. This CDR3 comprises 12 residues.

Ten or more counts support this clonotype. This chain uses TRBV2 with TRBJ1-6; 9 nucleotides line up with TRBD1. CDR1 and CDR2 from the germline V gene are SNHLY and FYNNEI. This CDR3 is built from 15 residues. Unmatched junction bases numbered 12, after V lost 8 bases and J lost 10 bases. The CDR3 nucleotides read TGTGCCAGCGGATCACAGGGGGCGAGGGGGTCACCCCTCCACTTT. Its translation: CASGSQGARGSPLHF.

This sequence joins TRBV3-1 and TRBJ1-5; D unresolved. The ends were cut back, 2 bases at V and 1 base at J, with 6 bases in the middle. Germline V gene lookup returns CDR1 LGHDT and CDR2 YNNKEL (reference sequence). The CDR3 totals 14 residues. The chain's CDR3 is CASSQHESNQPQHF. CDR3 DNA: TGTGCCAGCAGCCAACATGAAAGCAATCAGCCCCAGCATTTT. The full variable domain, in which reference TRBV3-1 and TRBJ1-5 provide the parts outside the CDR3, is DTAVSQTPKYLVTQMGNDKSIKCEQNLGHDTMYWYKQDSKKFLKIMFSYNNKELIINETVPNRFSPKSPDKAHLNLHINSLELGDSAVYFCASSQHESNQPQHFGDGTRLSIL.

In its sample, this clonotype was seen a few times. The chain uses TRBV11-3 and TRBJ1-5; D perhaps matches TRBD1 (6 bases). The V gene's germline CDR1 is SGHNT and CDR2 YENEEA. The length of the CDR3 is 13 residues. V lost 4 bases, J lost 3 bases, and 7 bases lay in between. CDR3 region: CASSWGANQPQHF. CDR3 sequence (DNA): TGTGCCAGCAGCTGGGGGGCCAATCAGCCCCAGCATTTT.

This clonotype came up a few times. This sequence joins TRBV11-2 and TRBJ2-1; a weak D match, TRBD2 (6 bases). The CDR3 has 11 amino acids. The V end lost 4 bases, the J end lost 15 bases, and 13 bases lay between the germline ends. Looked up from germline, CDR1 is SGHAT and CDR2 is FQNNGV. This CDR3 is CASSWGVAAFF. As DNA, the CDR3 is TGTGCCAGCAGCTGGGGCGTAGCGGCGTTCTTC.

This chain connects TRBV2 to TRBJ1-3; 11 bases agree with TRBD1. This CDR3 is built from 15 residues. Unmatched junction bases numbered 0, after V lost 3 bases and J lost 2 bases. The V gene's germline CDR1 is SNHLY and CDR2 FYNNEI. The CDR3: CASSEGQGAGNTIYF. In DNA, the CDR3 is TGTGCCAGCAGTGAGGGACAGGGGGCTGGAAACACCATATATTTT.

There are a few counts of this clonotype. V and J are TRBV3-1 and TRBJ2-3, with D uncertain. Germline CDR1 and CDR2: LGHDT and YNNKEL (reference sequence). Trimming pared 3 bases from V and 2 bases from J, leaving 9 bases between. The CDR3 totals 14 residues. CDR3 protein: CASSHLSITDTQYF. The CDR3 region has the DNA TGTGCCAGCAGCCACCTGAGCATCACAGATACGCAGTATTTT.

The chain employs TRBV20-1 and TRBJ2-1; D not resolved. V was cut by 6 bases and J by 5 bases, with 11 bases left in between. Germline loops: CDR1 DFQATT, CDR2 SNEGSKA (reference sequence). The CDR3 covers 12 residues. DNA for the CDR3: TGCAGTGCCGGCGGTGGTCACAATGAGCAGTTCTTC. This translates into CSAGGGHNEQFF.

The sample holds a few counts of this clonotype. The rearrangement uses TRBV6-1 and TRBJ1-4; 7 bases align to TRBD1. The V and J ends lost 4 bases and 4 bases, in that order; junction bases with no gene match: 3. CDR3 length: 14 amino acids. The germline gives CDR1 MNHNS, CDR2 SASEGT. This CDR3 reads CASSGGQFNEKLFF. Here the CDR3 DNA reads TGTGCCAGCAGTGGGGGACAGTTTAATGAAAAACTGTTTTTT.

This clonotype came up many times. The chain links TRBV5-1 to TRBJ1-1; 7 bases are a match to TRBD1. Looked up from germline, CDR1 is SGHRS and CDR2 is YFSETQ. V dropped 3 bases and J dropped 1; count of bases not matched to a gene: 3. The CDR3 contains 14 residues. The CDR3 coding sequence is TGCGCCAGCAGCTCGGACAGGCAGAACACTGAAGCTTTCTTT. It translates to CASSSDRQNTEAFF. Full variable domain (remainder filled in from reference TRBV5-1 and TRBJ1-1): KAGVTQTPRYLIKTRGQQVTLSCSPISGHRSVSWYQQTPGQGLQFLFEYFSETQRNKGNFPGRFSGRQFSNSRSEMNVSTLELGDSALYLCASSSDRQNTEAFFGQGTRLTVV.

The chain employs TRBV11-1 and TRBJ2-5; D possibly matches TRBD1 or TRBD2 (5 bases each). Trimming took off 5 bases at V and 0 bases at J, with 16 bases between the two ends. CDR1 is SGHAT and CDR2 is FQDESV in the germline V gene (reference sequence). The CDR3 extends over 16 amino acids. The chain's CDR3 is CASSVTRPGHQETQYF. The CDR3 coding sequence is TGTGCCAGCAGCGTCACAAGACCGGGACACCAAGAGACCCAGTACTTC.

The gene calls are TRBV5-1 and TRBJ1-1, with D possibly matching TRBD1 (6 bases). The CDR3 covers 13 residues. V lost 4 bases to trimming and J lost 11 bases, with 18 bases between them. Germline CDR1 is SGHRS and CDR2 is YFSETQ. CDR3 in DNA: TGCGCCAGCAGCCTAGACAGGACGGATTTGGCTTTCTTT. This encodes CASSLDRTDLAFF.

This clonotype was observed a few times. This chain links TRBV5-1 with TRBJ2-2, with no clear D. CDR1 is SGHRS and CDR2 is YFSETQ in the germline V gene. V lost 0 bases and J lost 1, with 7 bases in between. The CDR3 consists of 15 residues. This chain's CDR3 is CASSLVVQNTGELFF. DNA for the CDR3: TGCGCCAGCAGCTTGGTTGTACAGAACACCGGGGAGCTGTTTTTT.

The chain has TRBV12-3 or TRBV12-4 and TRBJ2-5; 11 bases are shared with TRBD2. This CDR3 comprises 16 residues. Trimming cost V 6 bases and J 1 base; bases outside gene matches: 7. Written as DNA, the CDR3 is TGTGCCAGCAGCCCTCGTGGACTAGCGGGCCAAGAGACCCAGTACTTC. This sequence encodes CASSPRGLAGQETQYF.

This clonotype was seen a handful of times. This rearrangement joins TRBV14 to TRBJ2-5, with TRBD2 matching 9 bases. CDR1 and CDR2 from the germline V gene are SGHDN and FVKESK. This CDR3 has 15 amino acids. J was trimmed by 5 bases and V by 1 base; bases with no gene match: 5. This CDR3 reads CASSQVRGRGETQYF. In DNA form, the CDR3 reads TGTGCCAGCAGCCAAGTCCGCGGGAGGGGGGAGACCCAGTACTTC. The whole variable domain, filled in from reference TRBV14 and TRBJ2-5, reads EAGVTQFPSHSVIEKGQTVTLRCDPISGHDNLYWYRRVMGKEIKFLLHFVKESKQDESGMPNNRFLAERTGGTYSTLKVQPAELEDSGVYFCASSQVRGRGETQYFGPGTRLLVL.

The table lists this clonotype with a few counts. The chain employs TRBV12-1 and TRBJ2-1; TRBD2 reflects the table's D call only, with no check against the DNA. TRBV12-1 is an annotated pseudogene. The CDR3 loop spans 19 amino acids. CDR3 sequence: CASSPGDSGSVRSYNEQFF. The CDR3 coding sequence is TGTGCCAGCAGCCCCGGCGATAGCGGGAGCGTCCGCTCCTACAATGAGCAGTTCTTC.

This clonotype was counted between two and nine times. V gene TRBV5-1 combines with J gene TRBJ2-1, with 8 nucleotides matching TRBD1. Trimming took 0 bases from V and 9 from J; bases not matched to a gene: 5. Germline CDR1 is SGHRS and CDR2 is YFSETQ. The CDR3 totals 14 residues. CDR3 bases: TGCGCCAGCAGCTTGGGACAGGGGAATCCTGAGCAGTTCTTC. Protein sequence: CASSLGQGNPEQFF.

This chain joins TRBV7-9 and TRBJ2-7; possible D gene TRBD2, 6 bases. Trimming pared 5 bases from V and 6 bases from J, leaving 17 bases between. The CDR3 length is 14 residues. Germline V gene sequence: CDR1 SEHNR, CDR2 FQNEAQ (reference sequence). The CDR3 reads CASSRTSLTGEQYF. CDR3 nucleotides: TGTGCCAGCAGCCGTACTAGCTTAACGGGCGAGCAGTACTTC.

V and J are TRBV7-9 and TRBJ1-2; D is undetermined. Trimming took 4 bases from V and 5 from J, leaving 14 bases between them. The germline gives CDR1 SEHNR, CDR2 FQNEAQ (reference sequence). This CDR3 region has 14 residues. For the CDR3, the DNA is TGTGCCAGCAGCTCCACCCTTGCGGATTATGGCTACACCTTC. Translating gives CASSSTLADYGYTF.